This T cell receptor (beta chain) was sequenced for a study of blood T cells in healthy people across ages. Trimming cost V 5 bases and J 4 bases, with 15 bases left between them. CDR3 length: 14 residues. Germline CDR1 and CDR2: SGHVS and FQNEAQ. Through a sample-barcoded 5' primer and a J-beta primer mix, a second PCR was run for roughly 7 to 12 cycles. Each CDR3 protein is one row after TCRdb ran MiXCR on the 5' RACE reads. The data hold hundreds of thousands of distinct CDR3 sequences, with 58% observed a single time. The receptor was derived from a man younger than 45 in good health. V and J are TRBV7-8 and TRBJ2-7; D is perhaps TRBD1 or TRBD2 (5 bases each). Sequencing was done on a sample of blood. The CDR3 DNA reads TGTGCCAGCAGCCCGGGGCCGGTCCCTTACGAGCAGTACTTC. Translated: CASSPGPVPYEQYF.